The present TCR beta chain was sequenced within a study of beta chain features in type 1 diabetes. This CDR3 region has 14 residues. Germline lookup yields CDR1 SNHLY and CDR2 FYNNEI. J was trimmed by 8 bases and V by 5 bases; bases with no gene match: 7. The isolated RNA, all of it, was reverse transcribed, so expressed TCRB transcripts were what got sequenced. TCRdb's copy holds only in-frame clones and misses some; the assay was immunoSEQ multiplex PCR. This table has about 930,000 clones, under 20% appearing once. General study findings and limits: VDJ junctions from patients with type 1 diabetes contained fewer insertions and more deletions.

This clone was counted only a few times. Its specificity is not known. The chain links TRBV2 to TRBJ2-1; 9 positions match TRBD2. This clonotype was obtained from a woman between 18 and 30 years old in good health. Material: naive CD4+ T cells from blood. The CDR3 bases are TGTGCCAGCAGTTTAGCGGGAGTTGAGGATGAGCAGTTCTTC. Encoded protein: CASSLAGVEDEQFF.